A single sample is the source of the 25 T cell receptor beta chains below, sequenced in a study of graft-versus-host responses after intestinal transplantation. These TCRs' antigens remain unknown. Some clones are missing from TCRdb's copy, which holds only in-frame ones; the method was immunoSEQ multiplex PCR. The data hold 100,000 or so clones, with more than 75% observed a single time. The specimen was unstimulated CD4+ T cells sorted from spleen or lymph node cells, collected before transplant. Every receptor here comes from a human donor who was the organ donor for an intestinal transplant.

The chain recombines TRBV10-3 with TRBJ1-1; D is ambiguous. Trimming cost V 5 bases and J 1 base, with 8 bases left between them. The CDR3 has 13 residues. Germline CDR1 ENHRY, CDR2 SYGVKD. CDR3 in amino acids: CAISTSWNTEAFF. For the CDR3, the DNA is TGTGCCATCAGTACGAGCTGGAACACTGAAGCTTTCTTT.

The table lists this clone with a few counts. The chain recombines TRBV6-1 with TRBJ1-6, with no clear D. The germline V and J ends were trimmed by 6 bases and 7 bases, with 13 bases remaining between them. This CDR3 spans 14 amino acids. CDR1 and CDR2 from the germline V gene are MNHNS and SASEGT. CDR3 DNA sequence: TGTGCCAGCAGGAGGGTCCCAATGAATTCACCCCTCCACTTT. It yields the protein CASRRVPMNSPLHF.

This clone was seen only a few times. This chain joins TRBV5-1 and TRBJ1-6; 8 nucleotides line up with TRBD1. Germline assignment: CDR1 SGHRS and CDR2 YFSETQ. After removal of 4 bases from V and 7 bases from J, the junction contained 7 bases not matched to a gene. This CDR3 is 15 amino acids long. CDR3 sequence reads: CASSRRGPGNSPLHF. The CDR3 bases are TGCGCCAGCAGCCGCAGGGGGCCTGGGAATTCACCCCTCCACTTT.

This clone was seen a single time. V and J are TRBV5-6 and TRBJ1-2, with a tentative D call TRBD1 (5 bases). The V end was cut by 1 base, the J end by 3 bases, with 7 bases between. This CDR3 contains 13 residues. Germline CDR1 reads SGHDT; CDR2 reads YYEEEE. CDR3 loop: CASSLMGDYGYTF. CDR3 DNA: TGTGCCAGCAGCTTGATGGGGGACTATGGCTACACCTTC.

Only a few counts were recorded for this clone. The DNA for the CDR3 is TGTGCCAGCAGTTCGTGGGGGGCTAACTATGGCTACACCTTC. This sequence encodes CASSSWGANYGYTF. The rearrangement links TRBV28 to TRBJ1-2; possible D gene TRBD1, 5 bases. The germline V and J ends were trimmed by 4 bases and 0 bases, with 9 bases remaining between them. Germline V CDR1 and CDR2: MDHEN, SYDVKM. There are 14 residues in the CDR3.

This chain connects TRBV18 to TRBJ2-2, with TRBD1 identical over 7 bases. The germline gives CDR1 KGHSH, CDR2 LQKENI. J was trimmed by 6 bases and V by 11 bases; bases with no gene match: 12. CDR3 size: 14 residues. CDR3 amino acids: CAFTRDSPPGELFF. CDR3 DNA sequence: TGTGCCTTCACCCGGGACAGTCCACCCGGGGAGCTGTTTTTT.

J is TRBJ1-4 and V is TRBV27, with 10 bases identical to TRBD1. CDR1 MNHEY and CDR2 SMNVEV come from the germline V gene (reference sequence). This CDR3 is 14 amino acids long. J gave up 10 bases and V 5 bases, and 7 bases lay outside the gene matches. The CDR3 DNA follows: TGTGCCAGCAGTCTCGGGACAGGGGTCGGAAAACTGTTTTTT. Protein product: CASSLGTGVGKLFF.

The chain combines TRBV4-1 with TRBJ2-2; maybe TRBD2 (6 bases). The CDR3 is made up of 16 amino acids. Trimming cost V 1 base and J 5 bases, with 14 bases left between them. In germline, CDR1 is MGHRA, CDR2 YSYEKL. CDR3 sequence (DNA): TGCGCCAGCAGCCAAGGGGTGGTTGCGGGAACCGGGGAGCTGTTTTTT. It is translated as CASSQGVVAGTGELFF.

This clone occurred a few times. The chain combines TRBV6-1 with TRBJ1-3; a possible D gene is TRBD1 (5 bases). The length of the CDR3 is 17 residues. Germline V gene lookup returns CDR1 MNHNS and CDR2 SASEGT. V lost 3 bases and J lost 0, with 15 bases in between. CDR3 loop: CASSDGGAVRSGNTIYF. CDR3 DNA: TGTGCCAGCAGTGATGGAGGGGCGGTTCGCTCTGGAAACACCATATATTTT.

The chain couples TRBV29-1 to TRBJ1-1, with D unresolved. Germline V gene lookup returns CDR1 SQVTM and CDR2 ANQGSEA. V lost 4 bases and J lost 0, with 6 bases in between. The CDR3 contains 12 residues. CDR3 DNA sequence: TGCAGCGTTGTCGGGGTGAACACTGAAGCTTTCTTT. Its translation is CSVVGVNTEAFF. The full variable domain, with the rest looked up from reference TRBV29-1 and TRBJ1-1, is SAVISQKPSRDICQRGTSLTIQCQVDSQVTMMFWYRQQPGQSLTLIATANQGSEATYESGFVIDKFPISRPNLTFSTLTVSNMSPEDSSIYLCSVVGVNTEAFFGQGTRLTVV.

This clone was detected only a few times. The J gene is TRBJ1-6, the V gene TRBV7-9, with D uncertain. The CDR3 covers 12 residues. Germline lookup yields CDR1 SEHNR and CDR2 FQNEAQ (reference sequence). V was trimmed by 6 bases and J by 8 bases, leaving 8 bases between them. The CDR3 DNA follows: TGTGCCAGCAGTTCGGGAGATTCACCCCTCCACTTT. Protein sequence: CASSSGDSPLHF.

J is TRBJ2-7 and V is TRBV4-2; 9 positions match TRBD2. In germline, CDR1 is LGHNA, CDR2 YNFKEQ. This CDR3 has 19 residues. With V trimmed by 4 bases and J by 1 base, 17 bases remained unmatched. In nucleotides, the CDR3 is TGTGCCAGCAGCCGCTTCGAGTTAGCGGGGGATCCCCCATCCTACGAGCAGTACTTC. Its translation is CASSRFELAGDPPSYEQYF.

The chain recombines TRBV5-6 with TRBJ1-2; a weak D match, TRBD1 (5 bases). This CDR3 has 14 amino acids. Trimming cost V 5 bases and J 8 bases, with 19 bases left between them. Germline values: CDR1 SGHDT, CDR2 YYEEEE. The CDR3 reads CASSGQGSSHGYTF. CDR3 nucleotide sequence: TGTGCCAGCAGTGGTCAGGGCTCGTCACACGGCTACACCTTC.

The CDR3 DNA reads as TGTGCCTGGAGTTACAGCAGGGATATCAATGAGCAGTTCTTC. Translated: CAWSYSRDINEQFF. The rearrangement uses TRBV30 and TRBJ2-1; D is possibly TRBD1 (5 bases). This CDR3 comprises 14 residues. Trimming pared 2 bases from V and 6 bases from J, leaving 14 bases between. CDR1 and CDR2 from the germline V gene are GTSNPN and SVGIG (reference sequence).

The chain is built from TRBV7-8 and TRBJ1-2; D remains unclear. The CDR3 is 13 residues long. Germline V gives CDR1 SGHVS, CDR2 FQNEAQ. V lost 3 bases and J 7 bases, leaving 12 bases between the germline ends. CDR3: CASSLGRSFGYTF. The CDR3, as DNA: TGTGCCAGCAGCTTGGGCCGGAGTTTTGGCTACACCTTC. The full variable domain, in which reference TRBV7-8 and TRBJ1-2 provide the parts outside the CDR3, is GAGVSQSPRYKVAKRGQDVALRCDPISGHVSLFWYQQALGQGPEFLTYFQNEAQLDKSGLPSDRFFAERPEGSVSTLKIQRTQQEDSAVYLCASSLGRSFGYTFGSGTRLTVV.

This clone was seen just once. CDR3 protein: CAISESILGQGFYEQYF. DNA for the CDR3: TGTGCCATCAGTGAGTCCATTCTTGGACAGGGGTTCTACGAGCAGTACTTC. The rearrangement links TRBV10-3 to TRBJ2-7; 9 positions agree with TRBD1. J gave up 3 bases and V 0 bases, and 9 bases lay outside the gene matches. Germline-derived CDR1 and CDR2 are ENHRY and SYGVKD. The CDR3 extends over 17 amino acids.

The rearrangement joins TRBV6-5 to TRBJ1-1; maybe TRBD1 (6 bases). The CDR3 length is 16 residues. Germline CDR1 and CDR2: MNHEY and SVGAGI. Trimming stripped 3 bases from V and 4 bases from J, with 18 bases between. CDR3 DNA sequence: TGTGCCAGCAGTTATTCGTGGGGGCTGTGGAGCACTGAAGCTTTCTTT. It yields the protein CASSYSWGLWSTEAFF.

The chain is built from TRBV19 and TRBJ1-6; D might be TRBD1 (6 bases). CDR1 is LNHDA and CDR2 is SQIVND in the germline V gene (reference sequence). V was cut by 5 bases and J by 6 bases, with 11 bases left in between. This CDR3 is 14 amino acids long. This CDR3 is CASSEDSRNSPLHF. CDR3 nucleotides: TGTGCCAGTAGTGAGGACAGCCGTAATTCACCCCTCCACTTT.

The genes are TRBV29-1 and TRBJ2-7, with 11 bases matching TRBD2. The germline CDR1 and CDR2 sequences are SQVTM and ANQGSEA. Unmatched junction bases numbered 15, after V lost 6 bases and J lost 2 bases. The CDR3 runs 17 residues. Here the CDR3 DNA reads TGCAGCGTACGATCTAAAACTAGCGGGGGATTCACCTACGAGCAGTACTTC. This gives the protein CSVRSKTSGGFTYEQYF.

In regard to this clone: Other nucleotide sequences from this sample produce the same CDR3. The chain has TRBV20-1 and TRBJ1-2; D is unclear. V shed 6 bases and J shed 3 bases, with 8 bases lying between them. From germline, CDR1 is DFQATT and CDR2 SNEGSKA (reference sequence). The CDR3 totals 11 residues. DNA of the CDR3: TGCAGTGCCCGAGCAGACTATGGCTACACCTTC. Protein: CSARADYGYTF.

The CDR3 loop reads CASSLRPADTQYF. DNA for the CDR3: TGTGCCAGCAGCTTACGACCCGCAGATACGCAGTATTTT. This rearrangement joins TRBV13 to TRBJ2-3, with unresolved D. The CDR3 extends over 13 amino acids. Germline CDR1 and CDR2: PRHDT and FYEKMQ (reference sequence). Trimming stripped 2 bases from V and 4 bases from J, with 7 bases between.

This chain joins TRBV28 and TRBJ1-2; a weak D match, TRBD1 (6 bases). Trimming removed 0 bases from V and 4 bases from J, with 12 bases in between. The CDR3 contains 15 residues. Germline V CDR1 and CDR2: MDHEN, SYDVKM. The DNA for the CDR3 is TGTGCCAGCAGTTTATGGGACAGAGTAATCTATGGCTACACCTTC. Protein sequence: CASSLWDRVIYGYTF.

This chain connects TRBV7-3 to TRBJ2-5; no clear D gene. Between the trimmed V and J ends, which lost 2 bases and 4 bases, there was a span of 11 bases. The CDR3 has 14 amino acids. Germline V CDR1 and CDR2: SGHTA, FQGTGA. CDR3: CASSLSARSETQYF. In DNA form, the CDR3 reads TGTGCCAGCAGCTTATCGGCTAGGTCAGAGACCCAGTACTTC.

The J gene is TRBJ2-7, the V gene TRBV27, with TRBD1 matching 7 bases. The CDR3 runs to 16 residues. Losses at the gene ends were 5 bases for V and 3 bases for J; bases not matched to a gene: 13. Germline V gene data show CDR1 as MNHEY and CDR2 as SMNVEV (reference sequence). For the CDR3, the DNA is TGTGCCAGCAGTACATTTAGACAGGGCCGAATCTACGAGCAGTACTTC. Its protein product is CASSTFRQGRIYEQYF.

This clone is a singleton in its sample. The V call is TRBV28, the J call TRBJ2-7; the match to TRBD1 covers 7 bases. Losses at the gene ends were 5 bases for V and 3 bases for J; bases not matched to a gene: 10. Germline values: CDR1 MDHEN, CDR2 SYDVKM. The CDR3 sequence is 15 residues long. CDR3 residues: CASSPPRQGSYEQYF. The CDR3 DNA reads TGTGCCAGCAGTCCACCCCGACAGGGAAGCTACGAGCAGTACTTC.